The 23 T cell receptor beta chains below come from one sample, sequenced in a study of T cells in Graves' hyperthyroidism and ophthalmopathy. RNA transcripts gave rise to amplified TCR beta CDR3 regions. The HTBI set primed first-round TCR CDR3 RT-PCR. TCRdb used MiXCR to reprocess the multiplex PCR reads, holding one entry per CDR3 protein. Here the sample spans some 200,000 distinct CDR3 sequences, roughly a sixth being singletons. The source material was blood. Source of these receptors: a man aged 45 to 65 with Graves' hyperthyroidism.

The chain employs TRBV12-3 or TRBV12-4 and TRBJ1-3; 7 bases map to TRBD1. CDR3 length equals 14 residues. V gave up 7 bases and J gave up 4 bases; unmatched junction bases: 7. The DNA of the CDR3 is TGTGCCAGCAACCCCGACAGGGCCGGAAACACCATATATTTT. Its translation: CASNPDRAGNTIYF.

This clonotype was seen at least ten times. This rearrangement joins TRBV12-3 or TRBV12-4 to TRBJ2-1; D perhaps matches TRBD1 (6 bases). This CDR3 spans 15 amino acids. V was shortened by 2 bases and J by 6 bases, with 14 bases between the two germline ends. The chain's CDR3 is CASSLRARGGNEQFF. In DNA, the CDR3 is TGTGCCAGCAGTTTAAGGGCTAGAGGGGGCAATGAGCAGTTCTTC.

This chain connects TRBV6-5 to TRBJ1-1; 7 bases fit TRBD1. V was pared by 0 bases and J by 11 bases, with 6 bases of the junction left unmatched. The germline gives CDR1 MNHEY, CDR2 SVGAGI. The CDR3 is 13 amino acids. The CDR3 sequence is CASSYSQGSRAFF. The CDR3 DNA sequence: TGTGCCAGCAGTTACTCACAGGGGAGTCGGGCTTTCTTT.

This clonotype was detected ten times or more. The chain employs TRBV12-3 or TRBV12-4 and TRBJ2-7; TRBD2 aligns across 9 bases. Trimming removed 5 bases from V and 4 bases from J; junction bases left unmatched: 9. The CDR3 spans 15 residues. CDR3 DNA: TGTGCCAGCAGTCCCCTTAGCGGGAGCTCTTACGAGCAGTACTTC. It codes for CASSPLSGSSYEQYF.

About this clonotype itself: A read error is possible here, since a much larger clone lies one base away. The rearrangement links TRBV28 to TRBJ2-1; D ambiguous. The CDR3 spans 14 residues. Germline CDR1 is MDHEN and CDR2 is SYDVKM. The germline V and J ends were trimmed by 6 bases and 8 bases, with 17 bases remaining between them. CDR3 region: CASSQIQIGYEQFF. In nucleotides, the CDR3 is TGTGCCAGCAGCCAAATCCAAATAGGGTATGAGCAGTTCTTC.

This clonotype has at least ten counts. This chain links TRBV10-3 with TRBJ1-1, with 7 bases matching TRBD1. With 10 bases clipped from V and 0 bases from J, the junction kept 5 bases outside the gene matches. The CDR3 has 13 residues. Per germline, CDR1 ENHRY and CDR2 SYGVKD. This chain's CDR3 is CATSGQLNTEAFF. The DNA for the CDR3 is TGTGCCACCTCGGGACAGCTGAACACTGAAGCTTTCTTT.

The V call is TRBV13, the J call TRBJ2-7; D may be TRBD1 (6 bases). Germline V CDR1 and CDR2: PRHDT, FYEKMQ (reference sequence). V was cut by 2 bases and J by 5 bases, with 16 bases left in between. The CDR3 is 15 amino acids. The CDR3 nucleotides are TGTGCCAGCAGCTTATCCCTCACAGGGTCTGACGAGCAGTACTTC. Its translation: CASSLSLTGSDEQYF.

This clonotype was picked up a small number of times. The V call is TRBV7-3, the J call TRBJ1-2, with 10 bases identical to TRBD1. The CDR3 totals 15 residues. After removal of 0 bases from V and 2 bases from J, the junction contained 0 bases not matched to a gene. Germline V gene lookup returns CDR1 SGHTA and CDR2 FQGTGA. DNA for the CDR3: TGTGCCAGCAGCTTAACGGGACAGGGGAACTATGGCTACACCTTC. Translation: CASSLTGQGNYGYTF.

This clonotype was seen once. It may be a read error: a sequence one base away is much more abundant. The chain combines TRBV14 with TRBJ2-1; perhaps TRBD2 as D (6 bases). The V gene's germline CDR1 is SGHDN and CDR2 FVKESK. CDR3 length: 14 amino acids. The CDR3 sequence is CTSSQGTLAGEQFF. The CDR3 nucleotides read TGTACCAGCAGCCAAGGGACTCTGGCCGGTGAGCAGTTCTTC.

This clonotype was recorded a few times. The CDR3 is CASGNFGTYEQYF. The CDR3 DNA sequence: TGTGCCAGCGGGAACTTCGGTACCTACGAGCAGTACTTC. J is TRBJ2-7 and V is TRBV7-2, with D hard to call. V lost 8 bases and J lost 2, with 13 bases in between. Germline loops: CDR1 SGHTA, CDR2 FQGNSA. CDR3 length: 13 residues.

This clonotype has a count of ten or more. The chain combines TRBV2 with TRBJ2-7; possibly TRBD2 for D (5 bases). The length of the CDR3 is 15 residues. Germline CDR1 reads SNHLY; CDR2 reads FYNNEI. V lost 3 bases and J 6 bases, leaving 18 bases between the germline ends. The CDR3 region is CASSETGNPILEQYF. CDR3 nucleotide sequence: TGTGCCAGCAGTGAGACCGGGAACCCCATACTCGAGCAGTACTTC.

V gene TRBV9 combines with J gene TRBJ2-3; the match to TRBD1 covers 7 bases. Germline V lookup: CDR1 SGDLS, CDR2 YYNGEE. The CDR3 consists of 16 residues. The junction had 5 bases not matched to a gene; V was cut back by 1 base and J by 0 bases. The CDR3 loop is CASSVHGQASTDTQYF. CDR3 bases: TGTGCCAGCAGCGTACACGGACAGGCTAGCACAGATACGCAGTATTTT.

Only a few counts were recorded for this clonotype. CDR3 region: CASSLDTRLYEQYF. The CDR3 DNA is TGTGCCAGCAGCTTGGACACGCGACTTTACGAGCAGTACTTC. This rearrangement joins TRBV5-5 to TRBJ2-7; D is unresolved. From germline, CDR1 is SGHKS and CDR2 YYEKEE (reference sequence). The CDR3 spans 14 residues. The V end was cut by 0 bases, the J end by 4 bases, with 11 bases between.

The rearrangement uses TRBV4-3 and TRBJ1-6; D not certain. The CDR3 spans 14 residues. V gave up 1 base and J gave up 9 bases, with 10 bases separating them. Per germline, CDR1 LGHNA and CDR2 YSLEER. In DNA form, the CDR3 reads TGCGCCAGCAGCCAAGGCCTGGAGGGTTCACCCCTCCACTTT. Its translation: CASSQGLEGSPLHF.

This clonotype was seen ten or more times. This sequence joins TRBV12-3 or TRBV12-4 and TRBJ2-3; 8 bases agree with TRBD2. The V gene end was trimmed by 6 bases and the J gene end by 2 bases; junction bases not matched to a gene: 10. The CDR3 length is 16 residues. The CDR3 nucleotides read TGTGCCAGCAGCCCCGGGGTAGCGGGATTCACAGATACGCAGTATTTT. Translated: CASSPGVAGFTDTQYF.

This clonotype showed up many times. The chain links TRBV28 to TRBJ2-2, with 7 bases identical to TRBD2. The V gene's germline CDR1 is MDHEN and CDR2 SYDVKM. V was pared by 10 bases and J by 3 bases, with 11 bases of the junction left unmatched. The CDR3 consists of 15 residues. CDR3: CATYRGLADTGELFF. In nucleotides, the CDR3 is TGTGCCACCTACCGAGGGCTAGCGGACACCGGGGAGCTGTTTTTT.

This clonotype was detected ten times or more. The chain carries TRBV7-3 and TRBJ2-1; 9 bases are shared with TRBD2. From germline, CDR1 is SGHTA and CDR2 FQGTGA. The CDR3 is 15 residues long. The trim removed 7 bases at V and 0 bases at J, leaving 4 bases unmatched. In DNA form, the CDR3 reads TGTGCCAGCACCGAGACTAGCGGCTCCTACAATGAGCAGTTCTTC. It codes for CASTETSGSYNEQFF.

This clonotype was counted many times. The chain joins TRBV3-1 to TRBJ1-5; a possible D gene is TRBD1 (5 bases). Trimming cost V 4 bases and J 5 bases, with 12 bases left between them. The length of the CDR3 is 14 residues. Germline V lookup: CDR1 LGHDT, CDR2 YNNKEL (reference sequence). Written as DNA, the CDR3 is TGTGCCAGCAGCCCGGGACCGGCCGATCAGCCCCAGCATTTT. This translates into CASSPGPADQPQHF. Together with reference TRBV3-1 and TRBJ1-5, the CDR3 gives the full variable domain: DTAVSQTPKYLVTQMGNDKSIKCEQNLGHDTMYWYKQDSKKFLKIMFSYNNKELIINETVPNRFSPKSPDKAHLNLHINSLELGDSAVYFCASSPGPADQPQHFGDGTRLSIL.

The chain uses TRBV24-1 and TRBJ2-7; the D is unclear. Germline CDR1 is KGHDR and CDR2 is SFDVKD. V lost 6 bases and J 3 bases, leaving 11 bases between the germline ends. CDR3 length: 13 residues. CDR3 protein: CATSSAGLYEQYF. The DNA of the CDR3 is TGTGCCACCAGTTCGGCAGGCCTCTACGAGCAGTACTTC.

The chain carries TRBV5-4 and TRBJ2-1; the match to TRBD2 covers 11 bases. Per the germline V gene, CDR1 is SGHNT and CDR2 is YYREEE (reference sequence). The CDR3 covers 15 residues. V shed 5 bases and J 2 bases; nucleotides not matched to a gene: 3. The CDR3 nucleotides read TGTGCCAGCAGACTAGCGGGAGACCCCTACAATGAGCAGTTCTTC. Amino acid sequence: CASRLAGDPYNEQFF.

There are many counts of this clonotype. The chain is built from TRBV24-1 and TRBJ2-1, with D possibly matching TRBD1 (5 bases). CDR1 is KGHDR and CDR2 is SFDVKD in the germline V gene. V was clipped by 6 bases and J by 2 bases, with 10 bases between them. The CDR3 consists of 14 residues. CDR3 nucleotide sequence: TGTGCCACCAGTAAAGGGGAAGCCTACAATGAGCAGTTCTTC. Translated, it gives CATSKGEAYNEQFF.

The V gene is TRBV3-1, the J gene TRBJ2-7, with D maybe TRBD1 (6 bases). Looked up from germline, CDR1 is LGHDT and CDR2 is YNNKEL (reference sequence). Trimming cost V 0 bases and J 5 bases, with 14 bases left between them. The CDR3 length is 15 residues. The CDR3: CASSQEQGSSHEQYF. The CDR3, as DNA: TGTGCCAGCAGCCAAGAGCAGGGGAGTTCCCACGAGCAGTACTTC.

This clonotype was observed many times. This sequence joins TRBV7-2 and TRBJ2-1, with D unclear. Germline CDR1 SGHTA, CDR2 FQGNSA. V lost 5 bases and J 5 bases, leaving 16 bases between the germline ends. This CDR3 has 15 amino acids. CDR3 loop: CASSPPGGAHNEQFF. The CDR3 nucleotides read TGTGCCAGCAGCCCCCCTGGTGGAGCCCACAATGAGCAGTTCTTC.